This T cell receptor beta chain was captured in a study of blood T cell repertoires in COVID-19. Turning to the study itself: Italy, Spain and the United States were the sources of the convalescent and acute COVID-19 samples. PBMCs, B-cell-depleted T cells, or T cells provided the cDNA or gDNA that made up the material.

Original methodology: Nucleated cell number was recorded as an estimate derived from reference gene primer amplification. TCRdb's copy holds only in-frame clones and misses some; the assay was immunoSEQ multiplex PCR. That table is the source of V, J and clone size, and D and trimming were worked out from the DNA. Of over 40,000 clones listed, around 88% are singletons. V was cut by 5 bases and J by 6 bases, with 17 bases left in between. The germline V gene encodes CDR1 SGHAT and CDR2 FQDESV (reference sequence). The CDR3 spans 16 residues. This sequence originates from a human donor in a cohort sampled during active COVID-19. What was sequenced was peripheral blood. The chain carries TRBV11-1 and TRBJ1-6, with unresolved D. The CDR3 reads CASSPQAPGGNSPLHF. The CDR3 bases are TGTGCCAGCAGCCCCCAAGCCCCGGGAGGTAATTCACCCCTCCACTTT.